What follows are 23 T cell receptor beta chains derived from one specimen sequenced in a study of T cell responses to AZD1222 COVID-19 vaccine. The table came from immunoSEQ multiplex PCR; TCRdb's copy has only in-frame clones and leaves some out. The sample consists of 70,000 to 90,000 clones, roughly 88% of them appearing once. This material consisted of peripheral blood, taken 28 days after the second AZD1222 dose. Every receptor here comes from an adult who received the AZD1222 COVID-19 vaccine.

This clone appeared a single time. The rearrangement uses TRBV6-1 and TRBJ1-5; D unresolved. Trimming pared 3 bases from V and 6 bases from J, leaving 9 bases between. CDR3 size: 13 residues. In germline, CDR1 is MNHNS, CDR2 SASEGT. The CDR3 region has the DNA TGTGCCAGCAGTGAGGGGTTCGGTCAGCCCCAGCATTTT. Amino acids: CASSEGFGQPQHF.

The chain uses TRBV4-3 and TRBJ2-7; D gene unclear. The CDR3 is 13 residues long. Germline V gene sequence: CDR1 LGHNA, CDR2 YSLEER. V was cut by 1 base and J by 2 bases, with 6 bases left in between. The CDR3, as DNA: TGCGCCAGCAGCCAAGGGGTCACCTACGAGCAGTACTTC. Its translation: CASSQGVTYEQYF.

The chain combines TRBV7-8 with TRBJ1-1, with TRBD1 matching over 7 bases. Germline CDR1 reads SGHVS; CDR2 reads FQNEAQ. V shed 5 bases and J 5 bases; nucleotides not matched to a gene: 5. The CDR3 is 13 amino acids. As DNA, the CDR3 is TGTGCCAGCAGCGAGGACAGGTCGACTGAAGCTTTCTTT. Protein product: CASSEDRSTEAFF.

V gene TRBV19 combines with J gene TRBJ2-2, with 7 bases aligning to TRBD1. The CDR3 covers 18 residues. Losses at the gene ends were 2 bases for V and 5 bases for J; bases not matched to a gene: 14. The germline gives CDR1 LNHDA, CDR2 SQIVND (reference sequence). Written as DNA, the CDR3 is TGTGCCAGTAGTATAACAGGGTTCCGGGACAGCCATACCGGGGAGCTGTTTTTT. Its translation: CASSITGFRDSHTGELFF.

V is TRBV12-3 or TRBV12-4 and J is TRBJ1-2; maybe TRBD1 (5 bases). V was cut by 3 bases and J by 5 bases, with 7 bases left in between. This CDR3 contains 12 residues. This chain's CDR3 is CASSFGGYGYTF. CDR3 sequence (DNA): TGTGCCAGCAGTTTCGGGGGGTATGGCTACACCTTC.

The rearrangement uses TRBV24-1 and TRBJ2-3, with a weak D call TRBD1 (5 bases). The CDR3 spans 13 residues. Germline lookup yields CDR1 KGHDR and CDR2 SFDVKD. Trimming left V 6 bases short and J 3 bases short, with 9 bases between. The CDR3 here is CATSFPGTDTQYF. DNA for the CDR3: TGTGCCACCAGTTTTCCAGGGACAGATACGCAGTATTTT.

V is TRBV3-1 (or the pseudogene TRBV3-2) and J is TRBJ2-5; D may be TRBD2 (5 bases). The CDR3 spans 13 residues. V lost 5 bases, J lost 2 bases, and 9 bases lay in between. From germline, CDR1 is LGHDT and CDR2 YNNKEL (reference sequence). The CDR3 reads CASSKTGQETQYF. The CDR3 DNA reads as TGTGCCAGCAGCAAAACGGGACAAGAGACCCAGTACTTC.

Here the CDR3 DNA reads TGTGCCAGCAGTAGGACAGACTCCACAGATACGCAGTATTTT. Amino acid sequence: CASSRTDSTDTQYF. V usage is TRBV6-5 and J usage is TRBJ2-3; perhaps TRBD1 as D (6 bases). Trimming cost V 5 bases and J 2 bases, with 11 bases left between them. Per the germline V gene, CDR1 is MNHEY and CDR2 is SVGAGI. The CDR3 contains 14 residues.

The J gene is TRBJ1-2, the V gene TRBV7-2, with D perhaps matching TRBD1 (5 bases). This CDR3 region has 16 residues. The V and J ends lost 1 base and 4 bases respectively, with 16 bases between them. Germline assignment: CDR1 SGHTA and CDR2 FQGNSA. Here the CDR3 DNA reads TGTGCCAGCAGCTTAGATGGGGGAGGCTCAGGCTATGGCTACACCTTC. This encodes CASSLDGGGSGYGYTF.

There are a few counts of this clone. This chain uses TRBV7-9 with TRBJ2-1; the D gene is possibly TRBD1 (7 bases). The CDR3 is 15 residues long. V was trimmed by 3 bases and J by 6 bases, leaving 15 bases between them. Per the germline V gene, CDR1 is SEHNR and CDR2 is FQNEAQ (reference sequence). In DNA, the CDR3 is TGTGCCAGCAGCTTCAGGGGGGCGAAAACCAATGAGCAGTTCTTC. This encodes CASSFRGAKTNEQFF. The complete variable domain, with remaining parts taken from reference TRBV7-9 and TRBJ2-1, reads DTGVSQNPRHKITKRGQNVTFRCDPISEHNRLYWYRQTLGQGPEFLTYFQNEAQLEKSRLLSDRFSAERPKGSFSTLEIQRTEQGDSAMYLCASSFRGAKTNEQFFGPGTRLTVL.

This clone appeared once. This rearrangement joins TRBV2 to TRBJ2-7; TRBD1 matches at 9 bases. V was clipped by 6 bases and J by 4 bases; unmatched bases: 7. Looked up from germline, CDR1 is SNHLY and CDR2 is FYNNEI. This CDR3 comprises 14 residues. CDR3: CASSGGDRGYEQYF. The DNA for the CDR3 is TGTGCCAGCAGCGGTGGAGACAGGGGGTACGAGCAGTACTTC.

This clone appeared once. The chain joins TRBV11-2 to TRBJ2-1; D might be TRBD1 (6 bases). The CDR3 spans 13 residues. The V end lost 5 bases, the J end lost 13 bases, and 18 bases lay between the germline ends. The germline V gene has CDR1 SGHAT and CDR2 FQNNGV. DNA of the CDR3: TGTGCCAGCAGCAAGAGGGACATCCCGATCCAGTTCTTC. Its translation: CASSKRDIPIQFF.

J is TRBJ2-3 and V is TRBV5-8; 9 bases are shared with TRBD2. CDR1 and CDR2 (germline): SGHTS, YDEGEE. The CDR3 loop spans 15 amino acids. V shed 4 bases, J shed 3 bases, and the junction held 6 bases outside the gene matches. The CDR3 DNA is TGTGCCAGCAGCCAGGGCGGGAGGGTTACAGATACGCAGTATTTT. It specifies CASSQGGRVTDTQYF.

The genes are TRBV4-1 and TRBJ1-4; D remains unclear. Per germline, CDR1 MGHRA and CDR2 YSYEKL. This CDR3 contains 15 residues. V lost 4 bases and J 5 bases, leaving 14 bases between the germline ends. CDR3 in DNA: TGCGCCAGCAGCCGATACAGTCCACCGAATGAAAAACTGTTTTTT. Protein: CASSRYSPPNEKLFF.

The genes are TRBV7-9 and TRBJ1-5; perhaps TRBD1 as D (6 bases). The germline V gene has CDR1 SEHNR and CDR2 FQNEAQ (reference sequence). V dropped 3 bases and J dropped 3 bases, with 12 bases sitting between them. The CDR3 extends over 15 amino acids. CDR3 nucleotide sequence: TGTGCCAGCAGCTTCCAGGACAGCCCCAATCAGCCCCAGCATTTT. This codes for CASSFQDSPNQPQHF.

The chain is built from TRBV6-5 and TRBJ2-3, with 8 bases identical to TRBD2. Looked up from germline, CDR1 is MNHEY and CDR2 is SVGAGI. CDR3 length: 13 amino acids. V shed 8 bases and J 3 bases; nucleotides not matched to a gene: 4. As DNA, the CDR3 is TGTGCCAGCGTCGAGCGGGGGACAGATACGCAGTATTTT. Translation gives CASVERGTDTQYF.

J is TRBJ1-2 and V is TRBV3-1 (or the pseudogene TRBV3-2); D may be TRBD1 (5 bases). Germline assignment: CDR1 LGHDT and CDR2 YNNKEL (reference sequence). V was cut by 1 base and J by 2 bases, with 14 bases left in between. CDR3 length equals 16 residues. The CDR3 DNA follows: TGTGCCAGCAGCCAAGCATCTGGGGCAGCAAACTATGGCTACACCTTC. This gives the protein CASSQASGAANYGYTF.

The chain joins TRBV19 to TRBJ1-2; D unresolved. The CDR3 is made up of 15 amino acids. V was cut by 0 bases and J by 4 bases, with 12 bases left in between. Germline loops: CDR1 LNHDA, CDR2 SQIVND (reference sequence). The CDR3 here is CASSIDFPRTYGYTF. The CDR3 DNA reads as TGTGCCAGTAGTATAGATTTTCCTCGAACCTATGGCTACACCTTC.

About this clone: This same CDR3 is encoded by further DNA sequences in the sample. The rearrangement uses TRBV12-3 or TRBV12-4 and TRBJ1-5; D remains unclear. The CDR3 extends over 12 amino acids. Trimming stripped 4 bases from V and 0 bases from J, with 1 base between. The CDR3 region is CASSYSNQPQHF. CDR3 nucleotide sequence: TGTGCCAGCAGTTATAGCAATCAGCCCCAGCATTTT.

The J gene is TRBJ1-2, the V gene TRBV4-1, with a possible D match to TRBD1 (5 bases). Germline-derived CDR1 and CDR2 are MGHRA and YSYEKL. Trimming took off 1 base at V and 4 bases at J, with 10 bases between the two ends. CDR3 size: 14 residues. CDR3 amino acids: CASSQAAGGYGYTF. The CDR3 nucleotides read TGCGCCAGCAGCCAAGCAGCTGGGGGCTATGGCTACACCTTC.

The rearrangement links TRBV19 to TRBJ2-2; a possible D gene is TRBD1 (5 bases). Germline V gene sequence: CDR1 LNHDA, CDR2 SQIVND (reference sequence). CDR3 length: 15 amino acids. Deletions cut 7 bases from V and 0 bases from J, with 12 bases between. CDR3 region: CASIGASANTGELFF. In DNA, the CDR3 is TGTGCCAGTATTGGGGCGTCCGCGAACACCGGGGAGCTGTTTTTT.

This clone was seen a handful of times. This chain joins TRBV28 and TRBJ2-7; TRBD2 is a possible D gene (5 bases). V was pared by 7 bases and J by 7 bases, with 14 bases between. The CDR3 is 12 residues long. In germline, CDR1 is MDHEN, CDR2 SYDVKM. The DNA for the CDR3 is TGTGCCAGCACCCCGGGCGGGTTAGAGCAGTACTTC. This gives the protein CASTPGGLEQYF. The whole variable domain, filled in from reference TRBV28 and TRBJ2-7, reads DVKVTQSSRYLVKRTGEKVFLECVQDMDHENMFWYRQDPGLGLRLIYFSYDVKMKEKGDIPEGYSVSREKKERFSLILESASTNQTSMYLCASTPGGLEQYFGPGTRLTVT.

The V gene is TRBV5-1, the J gene TRBJ1-4; 9 nucleotides match TRBD1. CDR1 is SGHRS, CDR2 YFSETQ, per germline. Unmatched junction bases numbered 13, after V lost 5 bases and J lost 8 bases. This CDR3 is 16 amino acids long. The CDR3 spells CASSTSTGGGGEKLFF. The CDR3 DNA is TGCGCCAGCAGTACTTCCACAGGGGGCGGTGGGGAAAAACTGTTTTTT. Variable domain in full (rest from reference TRBV5-1 and TRBJ1-4): KAGVTQTPRYLIKTRGQQVTLSCSPISGHRSVSWYQQTPGQGLQFLFEYFSETQRNKGNFPGRFSGRQFSNSRSEMNVSTLELGDSALYLCASSTSTGGGGEKLFFGSGTQLSVL.